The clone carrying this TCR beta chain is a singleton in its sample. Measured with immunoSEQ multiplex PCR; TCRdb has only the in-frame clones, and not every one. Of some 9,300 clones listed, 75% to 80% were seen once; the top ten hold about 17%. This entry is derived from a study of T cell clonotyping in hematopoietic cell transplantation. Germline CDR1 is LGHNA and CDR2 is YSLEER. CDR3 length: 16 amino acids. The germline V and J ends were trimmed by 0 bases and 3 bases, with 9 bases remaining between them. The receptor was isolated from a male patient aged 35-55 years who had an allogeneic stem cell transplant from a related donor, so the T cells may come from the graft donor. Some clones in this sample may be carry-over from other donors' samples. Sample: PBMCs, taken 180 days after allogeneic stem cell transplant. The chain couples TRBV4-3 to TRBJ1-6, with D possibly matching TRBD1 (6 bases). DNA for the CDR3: TGCGCCAGCAGCCAAGATCGAGGGGGCTATAATTCACCCCTCCACTTT. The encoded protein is CASSQDRGGYNSPLHF.